The rows below give T cell receptor beta chains drawn from one sample of a study of CD8+CD57+ T cells in acquired aplastic anemia. One entry per CDR3 protein, called by TCRdb with MiXCR from the reads. The data show 250,000 to 300,000 distinct CDR3 sequences, around three fifths seen once. Sequencing was carried out using sorted CD4+, CD8+, or CD8+CD57+ T cells (not recorded which) from PBMCs. These receptors were obtained from a human donor with aplastic anemia. CDR3s include the opening cysteine and the closing phenylalanine or tryptophan. Clone size is stated in some rows and not others, as once, few, many or a class when expanded.

v_call: TRBV2; clone_size: NA; cdr3_aa: CASSENRAGRSAYEQYF
v_call: TRBV11-2; clone_size: NA; cdr3_aa: CASSRPTRQETQYF
v_call: TRBV7-9; clone_size: once; cdr3_aa: CASSRGLATIPEAFF
v_call: TRBV5-1; clone_size: many; cdr3_aa: CASSRYGGTGGEQYF
v_call: TRBV12-5; clone_size: many; cdr3_aa: CASGLVHTGTSGELFF
v_call: TRBV5-1; clone_size: many; cdr3_aa: CASSLGSSTDTQYF
v_call: TRBV2; clone_size: NA; cdr3_aa: CASSRRGVSGNTIYF
v_call: TRBV20-1; clone_size: NA; cdr3_aa: CSAPGEREHNEQFF
v_call: TRBV25-1; clone_size: NA; cdr3_aa: CASSDRSGRTYGELFF
v_call: TRBV7-8; clone_size: NA; cdr3_aa: CASSLSQGYDPYNEQFF
v_call: TRBV7-2; clone_size: NA; cdr3_aa: CASSPSLGYQETQYF
v_call: TRBV24-1; clone_size: NA; cdr3_aa: CASSAPPETQYF
v_call: TRBV2; clone_size: NA; cdr3_aa: CASSEESKVYGYTF
v_call: TRBV9; clone_size: NA; cdr3_aa: CASREGSTGELFF
v_call: TRBV12-3/TRBV12-4; clone_size: NA; cdr3_aa: CASSLSGLATHEQYF
v_call: TRBV7-8; clone_size: many; cdr3_aa: CASSLPDLTRMGEQYF
v_call: TRBV5-1; clone_size: NA; cdr3_aa: CASSETGRGTDTQYF
v_call: TRBV25-1; clone_size: NA; cdr3_aa: CASSDDRGIHNEQFF
v_call: TRBV28; clone_size: many; cdr3_aa: CASSAPGQGIYEQYF
v_call: TRBV13; clone_size: many; cdr3_aa: CASSLPTGTGDSPLHF
v_call: TRBV12-5; clone_size: NA; cdr3_aa: CASSLSMGDNEQFF
v_call: TRBV29-1; clone_size: NA; cdr3_aa: CSVDQGFGTDTQYF
v_call: TRBV5-1; clone_size: many; cdr3_aa: CASSLGGQNEKLFF
v_call: TRBV6-2/TRBV6-3; clone_size: many; cdr3_aa: CASSYSANYGYTF
v_call: TRBV15; clone_size: few; cdr3_aa: CATSPEEQDRSPLHF
v_call: TRBV7-6; clone_size: once; cdr3_aa: CASLGRDTDTQYF
v_call: TRBV2; clone_size: many; cdr3_aa: CASREGYNQPQHF
v_call: TRBV5-5; clone_size: many; cdr3_aa: CASSRSGTRGNYEQYF
v_call: TRBV19; clone_size: NA; cdr3_aa: CASSIGPTQETQYF
v_call: TRBV20-1; clone_size: once; cdr3_aa: CSAREGALYGYTF
v_call: TRBV9; clone_size: once; cdr3_aa: CASSPQAARLNYGYTF
v_call: TRBV11-2; clone_size: many; cdr3_aa: CASSPARSVTDTQYF
v_call: TRBV2; clone_size: NA; cdr3_aa: CASSEFPYEQHF
v_call: TRBV6-6; clone_size: many; cdr3_aa: CASKGLAGGPGDTQYF
v_call: TRBV7-9; clone_size: NA; cdr3_aa: CASSFGDQREETQYF
v_call: TRBV10-3; clone_size: once; cdr3_aa: CAINTNTDTQYF
v_call: TRBV15; clone_size: NA; cdr3_aa: CATSTGLAGLETQYF
v_call: TRBV15; clone_size: NA; cdr3_aa: CATSRGDSKTFYEQYF
v_call: TRBV12-3/TRBV12-4; clone_size: NA; cdr3_aa: CASSNSPETGPGYTF
v_call: TRBV10-3; clone_size: NA; cdr3_aa: CAISGGTSGAYNEQPQHF
v_call: TRBV5-1; clone_size: NA; cdr3_aa: CASTGTANQETQYF
v_call: TRBV15; clone_size: NA; cdr3_aa: CATSRDDRGASQETQYF
v_call: TRBV14; clone_size: NA; cdr3_aa: CASSQTDSGELFF
v_call: TRBV5-8; clone_size: many; cdr3_aa: CASSPGTGEGFGNTIYF
v_call: TRBV7-9; clone_size: few; cdr3_aa: CASSLVPTGELFF
v_call: TRBV10-3; clone_size: few; cdr3_aa: CAISESGGQGENSPLHF
v_call: TRBV5-1; clone_size: once; cdr3_aa: CASSLARGGAANTEAFF
v_call: TRBV14; clone_size: NA; cdr3_aa: CASSQVGTGTRGNEQFF
v_call: TRBV24-1; clone_size: few; cdr3_aa: CATRDRVDTQYF
v_call: TRBV5-1; clone_size: NA; cdr3_aa: CASSLSPGGGSEETQYF
v_call: TRBV2; clone_size: NA; cdr3_aa: CASSPRTSSGELFF
v_call: TRBV11-2; clone_size: many; cdr3_aa: CASSLAGIGTEAFF
v_call: TRBV19; clone_size: NA; cdr3_aa: CASSIGGLVAGEQFF
v_call: TRBV4-3; clone_size: NA; cdr3_aa: CASSPEQSTGTKLFF
v_call: TRBV2; clone_size: NA; cdr3_aa: CASSRRRRGQAINQPQHF
v_call: TRBV7-3; clone_size: NA; cdr3_aa: CASSPRQGDAANEQFF
v_call: TRBV29-1; clone_size: NA; cdr3_aa: CSVVRGYQETQYF
v_call: TRBV20-1; clone_size: NA; cdr3_aa: CSASPSMGYTF
v_call: TRBV5-6; clone_size: many; cdr3_aa: CASSAVGQNYGYTF